This entry lists 10 T cell receptor beta chains sequenced from one sample in a study of T cells expressing NK-cell markers. TCRdb reprocessed the 5' RACE reads, with one entry per CDR3 protein and no DNA. In all, the sample yields 200,000 to 300,000 distinct CDR3 sequences. Input material: blood T cells: a sorted CD56 or NKG2C T cell subset, CD4+ or CD8+ T cells, or bulk PBMC T cells (not recorded which). The source is a young man in good health.

The chain links TRBV20-1 to TRBJ2-2. Per germline, CDR1 DFQATT and CDR2 SNEGSKA (reference sequence). This CDR3 contains 13 residues. Here the CDR3 reads CSARSVITGELFF.

The gene calls are TRBV20-1 and TRBJ2-1; the TRBD2 assignment by TCRdb is unverifiable without DNA. The CDR3 is 14 residues long. Germline-derived CDR1 and CDR2 are DFQATT and SNEGSKA (reference sequence). CDR3 amino acids: CSARKRGTYNEQFF.

V gene TRBV12-3 or TRBV12-4 combines with J gene TRBJ1-5; TCRdb gives TRBD1 as the D gene, but with no DNA this cannot be confirmed. The CDR3 loop spans 16 amino acids. The chain's CDR3 is CASSLGTGSGNQPQHF.

This chain uses TRBV20-1 with TRBJ2-3; TCRdb lists TRBD1, though no DNA is available to test this call. The CDR3 length is 12 residues. Germline assignment: CDR1 DFQATT and CDR2 SNEGSKA (reference sequence). This chain's CDR3 is CSVGGGIYTQYF.

The chain joins TRBV30 to TRBJ2-1. Germline V gene data show CDR1 as GTSNPN and CDR2 as SVGIG (reference sequence). This CDR3 region has 13 residues. CDR3 residues: CAWSLAHYNEQFF.

The chain recombines TRBV14 with TRBJ2-3; TCRdb's D gene call, TRBD2, goes unchecked for lack of DNA. Germline V gene data show CDR1 as SGHDN and CDR2 as FVKESK. CDR3 length: 14 residues. This chain's CDR3 is CASSSLAGVYTQYF.

The chain carries TRBV5-1 and TRBJ2-2; no DNA is available, so the TRBD1 call from TCRdb remains unchecked. Germline loops: CDR1 SGHRS, CDR2 YFSETQ. This CDR3 is 17 amino acids long. The CDR3 sequence is CASSLAKTGTNTGELFF.

This chain joins TRBV18 and TRBJ2-2. Germline lookup yields CDR1 KGHSH and CDR2 LQKENI. The CDR3 is made up of 14 amino acids. The chain's CDR3 is CASSPKQPTGELFF.

The chain carries TRBV20-1 and TRBJ2-5; TCRdb selects TRBD2, and the lack of DNA leaves this call unchecked. The CDR3 is made up of 14 amino acids. Germline V gene data show CDR1 as DFQATT and CDR2 as SNEGSKA (reference sequence). CDR3 in amino acids: CSPLGGPIQETQYF.

This chain uses TRBV5-5 with TRBJ1-1; TCRdb picks TRBD1, but there is no DNA to check that call. CDR3 length equals 15 residues. Germline values: CDR1 SGHKS, CDR2 YYEKEE (reference sequence). The CDR3 spells CASSLTGTGVGEAFF.